This is a list of T cell receptor beta chains from one sample in a study of cytomegalovirus exposure and HLA in healthy donors. Repertoires were generated with immunoSEQ multiplex PCR, while TCRdb's copy carries only in-frame clones and drops some. The sample has about 300,000 clones, 86% seen once. Material: PBMCs. The receptor source for this set is a man aged 35-49 years in good health and CMV-seropositive. CDR3s leave out the opening cysteine and the closing phenylalanine or tryptophan. The order of the fields is J gene, V gene, CDR3 protein.

TRBJ2-1,TRBV2,ASSRERSMVNEQF
TRBJ2-1,TRBV12-2,ASRLGTGGRYNEQF
TRBJ2-5,TRBV5-1,ASSLGGKQETQY
TRBJ1-2,TRBV2,APQGNYGYT
TRBJ2-2,TRBV19,ASSRRGVLAGRPNTGELF
TRBJ1-1,TRBV2,ASSRQGTNTEAF
TRBJ2-7,TRBV5-1,ASSAGTGSSYEQY
TRBJ2-6,TRBV7-2,ASVLAGGANVLT
TRBJ2-2,TRBV9,ASSPNSGELF
TRBJ2-7,TRBV12-5,ASAPDTYEQY
TRBJ2-7,TRBV28,ASSRPGTSGYEQY
NA,TRBV4-3,ASSRAVESSYEQY
TRBJ2-5,TRBV5-6,ASSPTGSETQY
NA,TRBV5-1,ASSLASGGATYEQY
TRBJ2-7,TRBV18,ASSPGLVTHEQY
TRBJ1-2,TRBV7-2,ASSSDRGGYT
TRBJ2-5,TRBV5-1,ASSEGNGQETQY
TRBJ2-7,TRBV28,ASRKGAGRAYEQY
TRBJ1-1,TRBV18,ASSGQGANTEAF
TRBJ2-7,TRBV9,ASSVEGTVFSYEQY
TRBJ2-1,TRBV2,ASSRPSGYNEQF
TRBJ1-1,TRBV28,ASSFEQENTEAF
TRBJ1-1,TRBV18,ASSPDIQGLNTEAF
TRBJ2-1,TRBV7-8,ASSALAGVDNEQF
TRBJ1-3,TRBV10-3,AISEQGSGNTIY
TRBJ2-7,TRBV5-8,ASSLYEQY
TRBJ2-1,TRBV2,ASSSRGINEQF
TRBJ2-7,TRBV28,ASSLTSGTYEQY
TRBJ2-7,TRBV28,ASVTPLAPYEQY
TRBJ1-2,TRBV7-9,ASSLTGVSANYGYT
TRBJ2-1,TRBV29-1,SVEDPRTSVVDEQF
TRBJ1-1,TRBV6-5,AVGTPNTEAF
TRBJ2-7,TRBV6-5,ASTTGQGPYEQY
TRBJ2-7,TRBV9,ASSASPGTSFHEQY
TRBJ2-7,TRBV4-3,ASSQGPGQSYEQY
TRBJ2-3,TRBV5-1,ASSLVEGRADTQY
TRBJ2-7,TRBV2,ASTPLGQGGYEQY
TRBJ2-7,TRBV9,ASSDRQVPYEQY
TRBJ1-4,TRBV28,ASSPGREKLF
TRBJ2-7,TRBV7-2,ASSLRRVSSYEQY
TRBJ2-3,TRBV27,ASSFRGVETPGDTQY
TRBJ1-1,TRBV10-3,AISESAGKDEAF
TRBJ1-1,TRBV28,ASSPRTGSNTEAF
TRBJ2-7,TRBV7-9,ASSPGLYGTSFIYEQY
TRBJ2-5,TRBV4-1,ASSQHTSQETQY
TRBJ2-2,TRBV6-1,ASRLTGGTGELF
TRBJ2-1,TRBV5-5,ASSFWRSSYNEQF
TRBJ2-7,TRBV7-9,SSSSQGYEQY
TRBJ1-2,TRBV4-1,ASSRDRGSYGYT
TRBJ2-7,TRBV7-2,ASSPNAASVGYEQY
TRBJ2-3,TRBV15,ATSRVTSTDTQY
TRBJ2-5,TRBV7-3,ASSLSGRAGGETQY
TRBJ2-7,TRBV15,ATSREGQGYEQY
TRBJ2-7,TRBV19,ASSPYGTSGFEQY
TRBJ2-1,TRBV6-6,ASRGGLAGANEQF
TRBJ1-5,TRBV6-5,ASSYQAVGPQH
TRBJ2-1,TRBV2,ASRPSGVYNEQF